The source of this T cell receptor (beta chain) is a study of cytomegalovirus exposure and HLA in healthy donors. Assay: immunoSEQ multiplex PCR; the TCRdb copy retains only in-frame clones and omits some. This table holds 50,000 to 65,000 clones, over 85% found once. With V trimmed by 4 bases and J by 6 bases, 8 bases remained unmatched. The CDR3 length is 15 residues. Germline V CDR1 and CDR2: LNHDA, SQIVND (reference sequence). V is TRBV19 and J is TRBJ2-7, with 11 bases matching TRBD2. The sequencing input was PBMCs. This receptor was identified in a woman younger than 35 in good health and CMV-seropositive. CDR3 DNA: TGTGCCAGTAGTAGAAGTACTAGCGGGGGAGGCGAGCAGTACTTC. It yields the protein CASSRSTSGGGEQYF. Full variable domain (outside the CDR3, taken from reference TRBV19 and TRBJ2-7): DGGITQSPKYLFRKEGQNVTLSCEQNLNHDAMYWYRQDPGQGLRLIYYSQIVNDFQKGDIAEGYSVSREKKESFPLTVTSAQKNPTAFYLCASSRSTSGGGEQYFGPGTRLTVT.